The sequence of this TCR beta chain was determined in a study of control samples from healthy donors and cancer patients. Sequenced by immunoSEQ multiplex PCR; TCRdb stores in-frame clones only, minus some. The data hold over 100,000 clones, with about nine tenths observed a single time. Material for sequencing was blood. This TCR derives from a human donor in good health. The donor label of this sample is uncertain.

CDR3 DNA: TGCGCCAGCAGCTTACTGACAGGAAACACTGAAGCTTTCTTT. Residues: CASSLLTGNTEAFF. This chain uses TRBV5-1 with TRBJ1-1; D might be TRBD1 (6 bases). Germline CDR1 and CDR2: SGHRS and YFSETQ. The CDR3 runs to 14 residues. V lost 2 bases, J lost 2 bases, and 10 bases lay in between.